A selection of T cell receptor beta chains follows, all from one sample in a study of CD8+CD57+ T cells in acquired aplastic anemia. One entry per CDR3 protein, called by TCRdb with MiXCR from the reads. The sample shows about 200,000 distinct CDR3 sequences, about half of them seen only once. What was sequenced was sorted CD4+, CD8+, or CD8+CD57+ T cells (not recorded which) from PBMCs. These receptors originate from a human donor with aplastic anemia. The CDR3 runs from the conserved cysteine through the conserved F or W. Some rows mark clone size as missing; the rest say once, few, many or name a class of expanded clone.

clone_size j_call v_call cdr3_aa
many TRBJ1-4 TRBV3-1 CASSQDRNEKLFF
few TRBJ1-5 TRBV19 CASSWTGQPQHF
few TRBJ2-3 TRBV2 CASSAIAGEDTQCF
NA TRBJ1-2 TRBV19 CATTTRNNGYTF
many TRBJ2-5 TRBV5-1 CASSLERSVETQYF
NA TRBJ1-1 TRBV19 CASSMGGITEAFF
NA TRBJ1-2 TRBV4-2 CASSSDDYGYTF
many TRBJ2-7 TRBV20-1 CSARETGTNEQYF
many TRBJ2-2 TRBV20-1 CSALYRSNTGELFF
few TRBJ2-5 TRBV3-1 CASSQGDRGETQYF
few TRBJ2-2 TRBV7-3 CASSYTGELFF
NA TRBJ1-6 TRBV9 CASSDEGQGVDSPLHF
many TRBJ1-4 TRBV12-3/TRBV12-4 CASSFRGEKLFF
few TRBJ2-3 TRBV6-1 CASRRAPGTGVVDTQYF
once TRBJ2-1 TRBV20-1 CSARLGTTASSNEQFF
NA TRBJ1-1 TRBV10-3 CAISAWDGVLNTEAFF
NA TRBJ1-2 TRBV7-2 CASSLEGQGAFRNYGYTF
many TRBJ2-5 TRBV5-1 CASSSNRDRGHETQYF
once TRBJ1-6 TRBV9 CASSPGAGYSPLHF
many TRBJ2-3 TRBV6-5 CASSQVFGAWDTQYF
many TRBJ2-7 TRBV12-3/TRBV12-4 CASSFSSGGLEQYF
few TRBJ2-1 TRBV25-1 CASSLFGVGNEQFF
many TRBJ2-3 TRBV7-9 CASSPQGSTDTQYF
many TRBJ1-3 TRBV19 CASSIQGSSGNTIYF
NA TRBJ2-3 TRBV15 CATSRLGQGPEETQYF
many TRBJ2-5 TRBV5-8 CASSSQGTSVAYF
NA TRBJ2-1 TRBV20-1 CSATVDNEQFF
NA TRBJ2-7 TRBV7-3 CASSSPGQAYEQYF
NA TRBJ1-4 TRBV19 CASSMRTATNEKLFF
NA TRBJ1-1 TRBV29-1 CSVTREGTEAFF
many TRBJ1-1 TRBV2 CASSYTEGLNTEAFF
many TRBJ1-2 TRBV9 CASSVTPGEGYTF